This TCR beta chain was recorded in a study of CD4 T cells in relation to SARS-CoV-2 and coronaviruses. Study-level information: Patient ages ranged from 21 to 72, median 38. Study observations and caveats: Monoreactive clones expanded significantly more to SARS-CoV-2 than crossreactive clones did.

Losses at the gene ends were 4 bases for V and 12 bases for J; bases not matched to a gene: 16. The germline CDR1 and CDR2 sequences are SEHNR and FQNEAQ (reference sequence). CDR3 length equals 17 residues. As regards this clone: Its antigen is not identified.

Naive and memory CD4+ T cells came from enriched cryopreserved PBMCs. Naive or memory CD4+ cells were cultured 1:1 with T cell-depleted PBMCs plus CEF. Some clones are missing from TCRdb's copy, which holds only in-frame ones; the method was immunoSEQ multiplex PCR. The sample includes about 31,000 clones, around 80% of them seen just once. This rearrangement joins TRBV7-9 to TRBJ2-1; 12 nucleotides line up with TRBD2. The clonotype was recovered from an adult with COVID-19. Sequenced sample: memory CD4+ T cells from PBMCs, cultured in vitro. The CDR3 DNA is TGTGCCAGCAGCTACAACGTATGGACTAGCGGGGCCTTTGGGCAGTTCTTC. Protein: CASSYNVWTSGAFGQFF.